This TCR beta chain is from a study of T cells of healthy individuals. TCRdb re-analysed the 5' RACE reads in MiXCR, keeping a single row per CDR3 protein. Found here are tens of thousands of distinct CDR3 sequences, under 20% of them singletons; the top ten hold 4% to 5%. In this sample, this clonotype turned up many times. The source of this sequence is a human donor in good health.

The chain's CDR3 is CAISDRSNSPLHF. As DNA, the CDR3 is TGTGCCATCAGTGACAGGTCGAATTCACCCCTCCACTTT. V and J are TRBV10-3 and TRBJ1-6; D uncertain. The CDR3 covers 13 residues. Trimming removed 3 bases at V and 7 bases at J, with 7 bases between. Germline V gene data show CDR1 as ENHRY and CDR2 as SYGVKD.